A selection of T cell receptor beta chains follows, all from one sample in a study of early T cells in non-severe SARS-CoV-2 infection. TCRdb re-analysed the 5' RACE reads in MiXCR, keeping a single row per CDR3 protein. The data contain 55,000 to 65,000 distinct CDR3 sequences, roughly a tenth of them singletons. Sequences were obtained from whole blood. The receptors derive from an adult who was a healthcare worker with PCR-confirmed SARS-CoV-2 infection or an uninfected control (not recorded which). The CDR3 runs from the conserved cysteine through the conserved F or W. D genes are given only for firm matches. Rows give clone size only sometimes, using once, few, many, or a class for an expanded clone.

j_call: TRBJ1-3
v_call: TRBV20-1
cdr3_length: 13
clone_size: many
d_call: .
cdr3_nt: TGCAGTGCTAGAGTTTTATCCCTAAACACCATATATTTT
cdr3_aa: CSARVLSLNTIYF

j_call: TRBJ2-1
v_call: TRBV12-3/TRBV12-4
cdr3_length: 13
clone_size: .
d_call: .
cdr3_nt: TGTGCCAGCAATCAAGGGGTGAACCCCCGGGGGTTCTTC
cdr3_aa: CASNQGVNPRGFF

j_call: TRBJ2-1
v_call: TRBV7-9
cdr3_length: 16
clone_size: .
d_call: TRBD1
cdr3_nt: TGTGCCAGCAGCTCAGAGACAGGGGGCGCCTACAATGAGCAGTTCTTC
cdr3_aa: CASSSETGGAYNEQFF

j_call: TRBJ2-4
v_call: TRBV11-1
cdr3_length: 13
clone_size: .
d_call: .
cdr3_nt: TGTGCCAGCAGCCTTTTAACCAAAAACATTCAGTACTTC
cdr3_aa: CASSLLTKNIQYF

j_call: TRBJ1-1
v_call: TRBV2
cdr3_length: 13
clone_size: many
d_call: .
cdr3_nt: TGTGCCAGCAGAATAAACATGAACACTGAAGCTTTCTTT
cdr3_aa: CASRINMNTEAFF

j_call: TRBJ2-4
v_call: TRBV29-1
cdr3_length: 11
clone_size: many
d_call: .
cdr3_nt: TGCAGCGTTGGGGGACCGGGCATTCAGTACTTC
cdr3_aa: CSVGGPGIQYF

j_call: TRBJ2-4
v_call: TRBV12-3/TRBV12-4
cdr3_length: 17
clone_size: many
d_call: TRBD1
cdr3_nt: TGTGCCAGCAGTTTACGACAGGGCATCCTAGCCAAAAACATTCAGTACTTC
cdr3_aa: CASSLRQGILAKNIQYF

j_call: TRBJ2-7
v_call: TRBV20-1
cdr3_length: 13
clone_size: many
d_call: .
cdr3_nt: TGCAGTGCCAGACTCGAAAGCTCCTACGAGCAGTACTTC
cdr3_aa: CSARLESSYEQYF

j_call: TRBJ2-7
v_call: TRBV13
cdr3_length: 13
clone_size: .
d_call: .
cdr3_nt: TGTGCCAGCAGCTTAAGAGGGGGCTACGAGCAGTACTTC
cdr3_aa: CASSLRGGYEQYF

j_call: TRBJ1-4
v_call: TRBV3-1
cdr3_length: 18
clone_size: few
d_call: .
cdr3_nt: TGTGCCAGCAGCCAAGATAGTAAAAGAGGCAGGGAACGGGAAAAACTGTTTTTT
cdr3_aa: CASSQDSKRGREREKLFF

j_call: TRBJ1-4
v_call: TRBV11-1
cdr3_length: 17
clone_size: few
d_call: .
cdr3_nt: TGTGCCAGCAGCTATGTCGCAAGGATCGGAACTAATGAAAAACTGTTTTTT
cdr3_aa: CASSYVARIGTNEKLFF

j_call: TRBJ1-5
v_call: TRBV6-5
cdr3_length: 16
clone_size: many
d_call: TRBD1
cdr3_nt: TGTGCCAGCAGACAAACCTCCCGGGACAGGGGTCAGCCCCAGCATTTT
cdr3_aa: CASRQTSRDRGQPQHF

j_call: TRBJ1-5
v_call: TRBV11-2
cdr3_length: 16
clone_size: many
d_call: .
cdr3_nt: TGTGCCAGCAGCTTAGGGAACGGGTTCGGCAATCAGCCCCAGCATTTT
cdr3_aa: CASSLGNGFGNQPQHF

j_call: TRBJ2-1
v_call: TRBV7-2
cdr3_length: 13
clone_size: many
d_call: TRBD2
cdr3_nt: TGTGCCAGCAGGACTAGCGGCGTTAATGAGCAGTTCTTC
cdr3_aa: CASRTSGVNEQFF

j_call: TRBJ2-5
v_call: TRBV20-1
cdr3_length: 12
clone_size: many
d_call: .
cdr3_nt: TGCAGTGCCCTGACGGACCAAGAGACCCAGTACTTC
cdr3_aa: CSALTDQETQYF

j_call: TRBJ1-5
v_call: TRBV27
cdr3_length: 14
clone_size: many
d_call: .
cdr3_nt: TGTGCCAGCAGTTTAGGGTCCGACAATCAGCCCCAGCATTTT
cdr3_aa: CASSLGSDNQPQHF

j_call: TRBJ2-2
v_call: TRBV2
cdr3_length: 14
clone_size: few
d_call: .
cdr3_nt: TGTGCCAGCAAGGGGCGGACGAACACCGGGGAGCTGTTTTTT
cdr3_aa: CASKGRTNTGELFF

j_call: TRBJ2-1
v_call: TRBV7-9
cdr3_length: 18
clone_size: .
d_call: TRBD1
cdr3_nt: TGTGCCAGCAGCCCTAGCCCCCGACAGGGACGCTCCTACAATGAGCAGTTCTTC
cdr3_aa: CASSPSPRQGRSYNEQFF

j_call: TRBJ1-5
v_call: TRBV10-3
cdr3_length: 15
clone_size: many
d_call: TRBD1
cdr3_nt: TGTGCCATCAGTGAAGGGCAGGGGGTTAATCAGCCCCAGCATTTT
cdr3_aa: CAISEGQGVNQPQHF

j_call: TRBJ2-3
v_call: TRBV5-1
cdr3_length: 13
clone_size: .
d_call: .
cdr3_nt: TGCGCCAGCAGCCAGGTCGGTACAGATACGCAGTATTTT
cdr3_aa: CASSQVGTDTQYF

j_call: TRBJ1-2
v_call: TRBV11-2
cdr3_length: 14
clone_size: many
d_call: .
cdr3_nt: TGTGCCAGCAGCTCGACAGTTCCCAACTATGGCTACACCTTC
cdr3_aa: CASSSTVPNYGYTF

j_call: TRBJ2-1
v_call: TRBV29-1
cdr3_length: 13
clone_size: many
d_call: TRBD2
cdr3_nt: TGCAGCGTTCCGGGACTAGGCGGCAATGAGCAGTTCTTC
cdr3_aa: CSVPGLGGNEQFF

j_call: TRBJ1-3
v_call: TRBV29-1
cdr3_length: 15
clone_size: few
d_call: .
cdr3_nt: TGCAGCGTTGCAGGCCAGTCGTCCCTCGGAAACACCATATATTTT
cdr3_aa: CSVAGQSSLGNTIYF

j_call: TRBJ2-1
v_call: TRBV12-3/TRBV12-4
cdr3_length: 13
clone_size: few
d_call: TRBD2
cdr3_nt: TGTGCCAGCAGCGCTAGCGGGAACAATGAGCAGTTCTTC
cdr3_aa: CASSASGNNEQFF

j_call: TRBJ2-4
v_call: TRBV6-2/TRBV6-3
cdr3_length: 17
clone_size: .
d_call: .
cdr3_nt: TGTGCCAGCAGTTACTCAGGGAGATACAGAGGCAAAAACATTCAGTACTTC
cdr3_aa: CASSYSGRYRGKNIQYF

j_call: TRBJ2-3
v_call: TRBV6-5
cdr3_length: 15
clone_size: .
d_call: TRBD2
cdr3_nt: TGTGCCAGCAGTTATTCGGCGGGAGAGACAGATACGCAGTATTTT
cdr3_aa: CASSYSAGETDTQYF

j_call: TRBJ2-3
v_call: TRBV24-1
cdr3_length: 14
clone_size: .
d_call: TRBD2
cdr3_nt: TGTGCCACCAGTGGGGGGACTAGCGGAGATACGCAGTATTTT
cdr3_aa: CATSGGTSGDTQYF

j_call: TRBJ2-3
v_call: TRBV7-2
cdr3_length: 17
clone_size: many
d_call: TRBD2
cdr3_nt: TGTGCCAGCAGCTCGGCCTGGCTAGCGGGAAGGTTAGATACGCAGTATTTT
cdr3_aa: CASSSAWLAGRLDTQYF

j_call: TRBJ2-5
v_call: TRBV7-9
cdr3_length: 14
clone_size: many
d_call: .
cdr3_nt: TGTGCCAGCAGCAATGGACAAAGAGGAGAGACCCAGTACTTC
cdr3_aa: CASSNGQRGETQYF

j_call: TRBJ1-1
v_call: TRBV12-3/TRBV12-4
cdr3_length: 12
clone_size: .
d_call: .
cdr3_nt: TGTGCCAGCAGACCCTCGGGGCCTGAAGCTTTCTTT
cdr3_aa: CASRPSGPEAFF

j_call: TRBJ1-1
v_call: TRBV20-1
cdr3_length: 12
clone_size: .
d_call: .
cdr3_nt: TGCAGTGCTCTACAGGTGGACACTGAAGCTTTCTTT
cdr3_aa: CSALQVDTEAFF

j_call: TRBJ2-3
v_call: TRBV20-1
cdr3_length: 14
clone_size: many
d_call: .
cdr3_nt: TGCAGTGCTAGTGCGGCCGAGGATGCAGATACGCAGTATTTT
cdr3_aa: CSASAAEDADTQYF